This T cell receptor (beta chain) is from a study of identifying expanded T cells in peripheral blood. Study-level points and caveats: Over two and four weeks, about 15 and 18 clones changed, versus roughly 1.1 between replicates.

In its sample, this clone was seen a few times. As yet, its antigen is unknown. The method was immunoSEQ multiplex PCR; TCRdb's version includes in-frame clones alone and lacks a portion of them. The profile covers under 70,000 clones, with more than 70% appearing a single time and roughly 5% taken by the ten largest. V lost 5 bases and J 7 bases, leaving 9 bases between the germline ends. CDR1 is MNHEY, CDR2 SVGAGI, per germline. The CDR3 covers 12 residues. Healthy donors had no documented immune events, such as infections, while sampled. The sequenced material came from blood. J is TRBJ1-5 and V is TRBV6-5; D is unresolved. The receptor's source is a person between 18 and 75 years old in good health. The CDR3 DNA reads as TGTGCCAGCAGTGTTTCCGGGCAGCCCCAGCATTTT. The encoded protein is CASSVSGQPQHF.